The clone carrying this TCR beta chain was detected ten times or more. Its antigen is still unknown. Samples each had at least 5.5 micrograms of total RNA extracted. These data come from a study of blood T cells in healthy people across ages. This CDR3 has 17 amino acids. The germline V gene has CDR1 SGHTA and CDR2 FQGNSA. V trimming: 1 base; J trimming: 5 bases; junction bases outside the gene matches: 12. The use of a sample-barcoded 5' primer and a J-beta primer mix characterized a second PCR of roughly 6 to 11 cycles. TCRdb passed the 5' RACE reads through MiXCR, listing each CDR3 protein once. The sample includes about 930,000 distinct CDR3 sequences, about 27% seen only once; the top ten take more than 8.5%. Study-level points and caveats: Researchers said unsorted PBMCs prevented a conclusive naive versus antigen-experienced comparison. Greater diversity and more naive CD4+ cells were seen in long-lived donors than in aged donors.

This sample was also put to use in a study of T cells of mothers and their children. According to that study: Donors comprised a few healthy Caucasian mothers plus their six children.

The sequence derives from a woman in her forties in good health. Sequencing was carried out using blood. This chain joins TRBV7-2 and TRBJ2-3; 7 bases are shared with TRBD2. The CDR3 region has the DNA TGTGCCAGCAGCTTAGACGGGGGGTTGGTCAACATAGATACGCAGTATTTT. Translating it yields CASSLDGGLVNIDTQYF.